A selection of T cell receptor beta chains follows, all from one sample in a study of identical twins. One entry per CDR3 protein, called by TCRdb with MiXCR from the 5' RACE reads. Of approximately 300,000 distinct CDR3 sequences in the sample, roughly 10% were seen once. Separately, the same data were catalogued under a study of yellow fever vaccine responses in identical twins.

Sequencing was done on a sample of CD8+ T cells sorted from blood. These receptor sequences come from a woman between 18 and 29 years old in good health. CDR3s include the opening cysteine and the closing phenylalanine or tryptophan. D genes are given only for firm matches. Clone size is shown for a subset of rows, as once, few, many or a class of expanded clone.

clone size	V gene	D gene	J gene	CDR3 DNA	CDR3 protein
many	TRBV27	NA	TRBJ2-3	TGTGCCAGCAGTTTGGGGGGCTACACAGATACGCAGTATTTT	CASSLGGYTDTQYF
few	TRBV2	NA	TRBJ2-1	TGTGCCAGCACTGGACTGGAGGATGAGCAGTTCTTC	CASTGLEDEQFF
few	TRBV27	NA	TRBJ2-7	TGTGCCAGCAGTTTATCGGGAGGTTCCTACGAGCAGTACTTC	CASSLSGGSYEQYF
NA	TRBV19	TRBD2	TRBJ2-1	TGTGCCAGTACATCAACTAGCGGGATTGAGCAGTTCTTC	CASTSTSGIEQFF
few	TRBV7-9	NA	TRBJ2-7	TGTGCCAGCAGCTTTACGGATGATTACGAGCAGTACTTC	CASSFTDDYEQYF
NA	TRBV4-3	TRBD2	TRBJ2-3	TGCGCCAGCAGCATAACTAGCGGGAGCGTAACAGATACGCAGTATTTT	CASSITSGSVTDTQYF
NA	TRBV11-2	NA	TRBJ2-3	TGTGCCAGCAGCCTGGAAAGTCAGGAGTGGTCCACAGATACGCAGTATTTT	CASSLESQEWSTDTQYF
NA	TRBV20-1	TRBD2	TRBJ2-5	TGCAGTGCTAGTGATAGCGGGAGGGCCCGGGAGACCCAGTACTTC	CSASDSGRARETQYF
many	TRBV12-3/TRBV12-4	NA	TRBJ2-1	TGTGCCAGCAGTTTCACGAATGAGCAGTTCTTC	CASSFTNEQFF
many	TRBV7-9	TRBD2	TRBJ2-5	TGTGCCAGCAGCCCCGCGGCTAGCGGGGGGGCCGGGGAGACCCAGTACTTC	CASSPAASGGAGETQYF
many	TRBV12-3/TRBV12-4	NA	TRBJ2-3	TGTGCCAGCAGTGATTCTAGATTGCCAGATACGCAGTATTTT	CASSDSRLPDTQYF
many	TRBV4-3	NA	TRBJ2-7	TGCGCCAGCAGCCAAGGGGCGTATGGACCCTACGAGCAGTACTTC	CASSQGAYGPYEQYF
NA	TRBV5-6	NA	TRBJ2-2	TGTGCCAGCAGCTTCGGCTCCGGTATGGCCGGGGAGCTGTTTTTT	CASSFGSGMAGELFF
many	TRBV4-1	NA	TRBJ2-1	TGCGCCAGCAGCCAAGAGGCTTACAATGAGCAGTTCTTC	CASSQEAYNEQFF
NA	TRBV10-3	NA	TRBJ2-7	TGTGCCATCAGTGACCCAGAGAAAACCTCTGTAGCCGAGCAGTACTTC	CAISDPEKTSVAEQYF
few	TRBV6-5	NA	TRBJ2-5	TGTGCCAGCAGTTATGGCGGGGGCATAGAAGAGACCCAGTACTTC	CASSYGGGIEETQYF
many	TRBV7-6	TRBD1	TRBJ2-7	TGTGCCAGCAGCGCTAGGTCCGGGACAGGGACCTACGAGCAGTACTTC	CASSARSGTGTYEQYF
NA	TRBV12-3/TRBV12-4	NA	TRBJ2-7	TGTGCCAGCAGTTTGCTAGGGATGTACGAGCAGTACTTC	CASSLLGMYEQYF